This T cell receptor beta chain came from a study of beta chain features in type 1 diabetes. Findings and caveats of the study: A closer apparent resemblance between naive, central memory and Treg TCRB repertoires was seen in patients than in healthy donors.

A word on this clone: Its antigen is not identified.

Of the isolated RNA, all was reverse transcribed, and so the sequenced material was expressed TCRB transcripts. The table came from immunoSEQ multiplex PCR; TCRdb's copy has only in-frame clones and leaves some out. Of 160,000 or so clones in the sample, 9% to 10% are singletons; the top ten hold 2.3%. Sequences were obtained from central memory CD4+ T cells from blood. The receptor comes from a woman in her late teens or twenties in good health.

The DNA of the CDR3 is TGTGCCTGGAGTGCTTCGAGGTCTGGTGAGCAGTTCTTC. Translating gives CAWSASRSGEQFF. V gene TRBV30 combines with J gene TRBJ2-1; D call uncertain. The germline gives CDR1 GTSNPN, CDR2 SVGIG (reference sequence). The CDR3 length is 13 residues. Trimming pared 1 base from V and 9 bases from J, leaving 13 bases between.